A selection of T cell receptor beta chains follows, all from one sample in a study of T cell responses to AZD1222 COVID-19 vaccine. TCRdb keeps only in-frame clones here, not all; method: immunoSEQ multiplex PCR. The table has 150,000 or so clones, around 89% seen once. The sequenced sample was peripheral blood, obtained 28 days after the second dose of the MenACWY control vaccine. The receptors shown here come from an adult who received the MenACWY meningococcal vaccine as a control. Both conserved end residues are part of each CDR3. The order of the fields is CDR3 length, V gene, clone size, D gene, J gene, CDR3 DNA, CDR3 protein. A D gene is named only where the DNA matches it firmly. Expanded clones are given a class, and other clones once, few, many or no size at all.

>10|TRBV12-3/TRBV12-4|NA|NA|TRBJ1-2
TGTGCCAGCTCCTACTCGGGCTACACCTTC
CASSYSGYTF
>17|TRBV6-2/TRBV6-3|once|TRBD2|TRBJ2-5
TGTGCCAGCAGTTACTCGGATACTAGCGGGAGGAAAGAGACCCAGTACTTC
CASSYSDTSGRKETQYF
>15|TRBV7-2|few|NA|TRBJ2-5
TGTGCCAGCAGCTTAACATCAGGGGACCAAGAGACCCAGTACTTC
CASSLTSGDQETQYF
>15|TRBV19|NA|NA|TRBJ1-1
TGTGCCAGTAGTATAGAGAACGGCTGGGACACTGAAGCTTTCTTT
CASSIENGWDTEAFF
>15|TRBV5-1|NA|NA|TRBJ2-3
TGCGCCAGCAGATCGGAGCCCTCCATCACAGATACGCAGTATTTT
CASRSEPSITDTQYF
>17|TRBV11-2|NA|NA|TRBJ1-6
TGTGCCAGCAGCTGGTATGCCCGGAGCTCCTATAATTCACCCCTCCACTTT
CASSWYARSSYNSPLHF
>13|TRBV19|NA|NA|TRBJ1-2
TGTGCCACTTTACGGGGTGAAGACTATGGCTACACCTTC
CATLRGEDYGYTF
>15|TRBV7-9|NA|TRBD1|TRBJ2-1
TGTGCCAGCAGCTTACCCGGACAGGCCTACAATGAGCAGTTCTTC
CASSLPGQAYNEQFF
>14|TRBV7-9|NA|TRBD1|TRBJ1-6
TGTGCCACCGACCAGGGACAGGGGAATTCACCCCTCCACTTT
CATDQGQGNSPLHF
>16|TRBV19|NA|TRBD1|TRBJ2-5
TGTGCCAGTACCTTCGGGACAGGAGTGAGGTCAGAGACCCAGTACTTC
CASTFGTGVRSETQYF
>13|TRBV19|NA|NA|TRBJ2-1
TGTGCCAGTAGTATACAGAGGCAGAATGAGCAGTTCTTC
CASSIQRQNEQFF
>13|TRBV7-9|NA|NA|TRBJ2-7
TGTGCCAGCAGTTCCCTGAGCTCCTACGAGCAGTACTTC
CASSSLSSYEQYF
>17|TRBV19|NA|TRBD2|TRBJ2-1
TGTGCCAGTAGTATAGGTCTTGGGACTAGCGGGAGTTATGAGCAGTTCTTC
CASSIGLGTSGSYEQFF
>14|TRBV6-5|NA|NA|TRBJ1-3
TGTGCCAGCATAACCACAGTCTCTGGAAACACCATATATTTT
CASITTVSGNTIYF
>15|TRBV5-1|once|NA|TRBJ2-7
TGCGCCAGCAGCTTGGGTGAATTCTACTCCTACGAGCAGTACTTC
CASSLGEFYSYEQYF
>13|TRBV7-8|NA|NA|TRBJ2-1
TGTGCCAGCAGCTTCGAACTTCACAATGAGCAGTTCTTC
CASSFELHNEQFF
>17|TRBV5-4|once|TRBD2|TRBJ2-2
TGTGCCAGCAGCTTGTTCTCTTGGGCGGGAGCAACCGGGGAGCTGTTTTTT
CASSLFSWAGATGELFF
>15|TRBV11-3|once|NA|TRBJ2-1
TGTGCCAGCAGCTTAGAAGGGAGGTACCACCATGAGCAGTTCTTC
CASSLEGRYHHEQFF
>13|TRBV3-1/TRBV3-2|NA|NA|TRBJ2-3
TGTGCCAGCAGCCCACGAGGCGCAGATACGCAGTATTTT
CASSPRGADTQYF
>19|TRBV15|NA|NA|TRBJ2-4
TGTGCCACCAGCAGAGATAAGGGTGCGGATAATAGCGCCAAAAACATTCAGTACTTC
CATSRDKGADNSAKNIQYF
>15|TRBV4-3|NA|NA|TRBJ2-7
TGCGCCAGCAGCCAAGGGGTAGGGGGTCTCAACGAGCAGTACTTC
CASSQGVGGLNEQYF
>15|TRBV19|NA|TRBD2|TRBJ2-1
TGTGCCAGTAGTGGAGGGGGACTAGGAGACAATGAGCAGTTCTTC
CASSGGGLGDNEQFF